This T cell receptor (beta chain) derives from a study of blood T cells in healthy people across ages. Isolating PBMCs gave at least 6 million of these cells per sample. Primed by a sample-barcoded 5' primer and a J-beta primer mix, a second PCR proceeded for roughly 7 to 11 cycles. Via MiXCR, TCRdb re-called the 5' RACE reads, giving one row per CDR3 protein. The sample lists roughly 1,500,000 distinct CDR3 sequences; 42% were seen once. The CDR3 runs 14 residues. The germline V and J ends were trimmed by 5 bases and 5 bases, with 16 bases remaining between them. Germline V gene lookup returns CDR1 DFQATT and CDR2 SNEGSKA (reference sequence).

The receptor was isolated from a woman younger than 30 in good health. This chain uses TRBV20-1 with TRBJ2-1, with TRBD2 as a possible D gene (6 bases). The sequenced sample consisted of blood. The CDR3 loop is CSAPPSGGNNEQFF. CDR3 DNA: TGCAGTGCTCCACCTTCCGGGGGAAACAATGAGCAGTTCTTC.